This is a list of T cell receptor beta chains from one sample in a study of T cell responses to AZD1222 COVID-19 vaccine. The protocol was immunoSEQ multiplex PCR, while the TCRdb copy is restricted to in-frame clones and leaves out a portion. The sample lists nearly 110,000 clones; about 90% were seen once. The specimen comprised peripheral blood, sampled 28 days after the second AZD1222 dose. These receptors came from an adult who received the AZD1222 COVID-19 vaccine. Both conserved end residues are part of each CDR3. D genes are given only for firm matches. The size entry is marked missing in some rows and otherwise reads once, few, many or a size class.

D: .
size: .
V: TRBV6-5
J: TRBJ2-3
DNA: TGTGCCACCTCTATCCGGGTATCAGATACGCAGTATTTT
CDR3: CATSIRVSDTQYF

D: .
size: .
V: TRBV27
J: TRBJ2-2
DNA: TGTGCCAGCAGTTTTTACACGAACGGGGAGCTGTTTTTT
CDR3: CASSFYTNGELFF

D: .
size: .
V: TRBV18
J: TRBJ2-5
DNA: TGTGCCAGCTCACCTAATAGGGGGAGAGAGACCCAGTACTTC
CDR3: CASSPNRGRETQYF

D: .
size: once
V: TRBV4-1
J: TRBJ1-4
DNA: TGCGCCAGCAGCGCAACGATAATGTCGGGGGACGAAAAACTGTTTTTT
CDR3: CASSATIMSGDEKLFF

D: .
size: .
V: TRBV4-1
J: TRBJ1-2
DNA: TGCGCCAGCAGCCAAGCGTCCCCAAAGGGCTATGGCTACACCTTC
CDR3: CASSQASPKGYGYTF

D: .
size: .
V: TRBV11-2
J: TRBJ2-1
DNA: TGTGCCAGCAGCTCCCTTAAAGAGTTTGAGCAGTTCTTC
CDR3: CASSSLKEFEQFF

D: .
size: few
V: TRBV6-5
J: TRBJ1-6
DNA: TGTGCCAGCAGTTCAAACGGGGCAAACTATAATTCACCCCTCCACTTT
CDR3: CASSSNGANYNSPLHF

D: .
size: .
V: TRBV18
J: TRBJ1-2
DNA: TGTGCCAGCTCACCACCGGTGAAGGGGCAAGGCTATGGCTACACCTTC
CDR3: CASSPPVKGQGYGYTF

D: .
size: few
V: TRBV29-1
J: TRBJ2-7
DNA: TGCAGCGTTTCTGAGCCTTGGCAGTACTTC
CDR3: CSVSEPWQYF

D: TRBD1
size: .
V: TRBV7-9
J: TRBJ2-1
DNA: TGTGCCAGCAGCTTAGGGACAGGGACGAGCAATGAGCAGTTCTTC
CDR3: CASSLGTGTSNEQFF

D: .
size: .
V: TRBV6-5
J: TRBJ1-2
DNA: TGTGCCAGCAGCCGGGCCTCCGACGGCTACACCTTC
CDR3: CASSRASDGYTF

D: TRBD1
size: .
V: TRBV6-5
J: TRBJ1-5
DNA: TGTGCCAGCAGCCAGACAGGGATCAATCAGCCCCAGCATTTT
CDR3: CASSQTGINQPQHF

D: .
size: .
V: TRBV2
J: TRBJ2-7
DNA: TGTGCCAGCAGTGAGTCGCGCGGTGCCCAGCAGTACTTC
CDR3: CASSESRGAQQYF

D: .
size: .
V: TRBV11-3
J: TRBJ2-2
DNA: TGTGCCAGCAGCTCCAACACCGGGGAGCTGTTTTTT
CDR3: CASSSNTGELFF

D: .
size: .
V: TRBV19
J: TRBJ1-1
DNA: TGTGCCAGTAGTATCATGAGCGACACTGAAGCTTTCTTT
CDR3: CASSIMSDTEAFF

D: TRBD1
size: once
V: TRBV11-2
J: TRBJ1-5
DNA: TGTGCCAGCAGCAGTACAGGGGGCGGCAATCAGCCCCAGCATTTT
CDR3: CASSSTGGGNQPQHF

D: .
size: .
V: TRBV6-9
J: TRBJ1-2
DNA: TGTGCCAGCAGTTTCGAGGGGTTGCCGGCTGGCTACACCTTC
CDR3: CASSFEGLPAGYTF

D: .
size: .
V: TRBV11-2
J: TRBJ2-2
DNA: TGTGCCAGCAGCTTAGGCGGAATTAGAACCGGGGAGCTGTTTTTT
CDR3: CASSLGGIRTGELFF

D: .
size: .
V: TRBV11-2
J: TRBJ1-1
DNA: TGTGCCAGCAGCTTAGGACAGCAAGCTTTCTTT
CDR3: CASSLGQQAFF

D: .
size: .
V: TRBV14
J: TRBJ1-6
DNA: TGTGCCAGCAGCCAAGGCCCCTGGGTTCAGGTTCCACCCCTCCACTTT
CDR3: CASSQGPWVQVPPLHF

D: .
size: .
V: TRBV18
J: TRBJ1-2
DNA: TGTGCCAGCTCACCACCAGACTTACCCTTTAACTATGGCTACACCTTC
CDR3: CASSPPDLPFNYGYTF

D: TRBD1
size: .
V: TRBV29-1
J: TRBJ1-1
DNA: TGCAGCGTTGTGGGACAGCTATTGAACACTGAAGCTTTCTTT
CDR3: CSVVGQLLNTEAFF

D: TRBD1
size: .
V: TRBV7-6
J: TRBJ1-2
DNA: TGTGCCAGCAGCTCCACAATTGGGGACAGGGACAGGGATGGCTACACCTTC
CDR3: CASSSTIGDRDRDGYTF

D: TRBD1
size: .
V: TRBV15
J: TRBJ1-4
DNA: TGTGCCACCAGCAGGACCTCGGGACAGGGGATTGGAAAACTGTTTTTT
CDR3: CATSRTSGQGIGKLFF

D: TRBD1
size: once
V: TRBV6-2/TRBV6-3
J: TRBJ2-7
DNA: TGTGCCAGCAGTTACTCTTTCAGGGACAGGGAAACCTACGAGCAGTACTTC
CDR3: CASSYSFRDRETYEQYF

D: TRBD1
size: .
V: TRBV6-1
J: TRBJ1-1
DNA: TGTGCCAGCAGTGAAGGGACAGGGTGGACGAACACTGAAGCTTTCTTT
CDR3: CASSEGTGWTNTEAFF

D: TRBD1
size: .
V: TRBV24-1
J: TRBJ2-7
DNA: TGTGCCACCAGTGATGAACAGGGGGCCTGGTACTTC
CDR3: CATSDEQGAWYF

D: .
size: .
V: TRBV6-5
J: TRBJ1-1
DNA: TGTGCCAGCGGAGGGCAGGGAGGGGCTGAAGCTTTCTTT
CDR3: CASGGQGGAEAFF

D: TRBD1
size: .
V: TRBV13
J: TRBJ1-1
DNA: TGTGCCAGCAGCTCCCAAGACAGGGGACGGCCGTACACTGAAGCTTTCTTT
CDR3: CASSSQDRGRPYTEAFF

D: .
size: .
V: TRBV18
J: TRBJ1-1
DNA: TGTGCCAGCTCACCACCCGGGACCGGCCGTTTGGCTGAAGCTTTCTTT
CDR3: CASSPPGTGRLAEAFF

D: .
size: once
V: TRBV5-6
J: TRBJ1-4
DNA: TGTGCCAGCAGTCGGGACGTTAATGAAAAACTGTTTTTT
CDR3: CASSRDVNEKLFF

D: .
size: .
V: TRBV29-1
J: TRBJ1-2
DNA: TGCAGCGTTGAAGATCTTCGGCGGGGCTATGGCTACACCTTC
CDR3: CSVEDLRRGYGYTF

D: TRBD2
size: .
V: TRBV28
J: TRBJ2-7
DNA: TGTGCCAGCAGTCCTGGGACTAGCGGGGTCTACGAGCAGTACTTC
CDR3: CASSPGTSGVYEQYF

D: .
size: once
V: TRBV3-1/TRBV3-2
J: TRBJ2-7
DNA: TGTGCCAGCAGCCAGAGCTCCTACGAGCAGTACTTC
CDR3: CASSQSSYEQYF

D: .
size: .
V: TRBV7-9
J: TRBJ1-2
DNA: TGTGCCAGCAGCTTATCTCCCTTTGGCGGCTACACCTTC
CDR3: CASSLSPFGGYTF

D: .
size: .
V: TRBV5-1
J: TRBJ1-3
DNA: TGCGCCAGCAGCCTCGACAGGGGAAACACCATATATTTT
CDR3: CASSLDRGNTIYF

D: TRBD2
size: .
V: TRBV4-3
J: TRBJ2-5
DNA: TGCGCCAGCAGCCAAGATTTGGGAGGGGCAAAGACCCAGTACTTC
CDR3: CASSQDLGGAKTQYF

D: .
size: .
V: TRBV3-1/TRBV3-2
J: TRBJ2-1
DNA: TGTGCCAGCGGAACGGGCCTCTCCTACAATGAGCAGTTCTTC
CDR3: CASGTGLSYNEQFF

D: .
size: .
V: TRBV5-1
J: TRBJ2-5
DNA: TGCGCCAGCAGCTTGACCCAAGAGACCCAGTACTTC
CDR3: CASSLTQETQYF